A single sample gave rise to the 18 T cell receptor beta chains below, sequenced in a study of blood T cell repertoires in COVID-19. Using immunoSEQ multiplex PCR, the repertoire was profiled, and TCRdb retains in-frame clones only, with some absent. The sample has hundreds of thousands of clones, 90% seen once; the top ten hold roughly 1.5%. The source material was PBMCs or T cells enriched from blood (not recorded which). The source of these receptors is a young woman with acute COVID-19.

In regard to this clone: Within the sample, other DNA sequences also encode this same CDR3. The chain uses TRBV5-1 and TRBJ1-5; the D is unclear. CDR3 length equals 14 residues. Trimming removed 0 bases from V and 0 bases from J, with 4 bases in between. Germline V gene sequence: CDR1 SGHRS, CDR2 YFSETQ. The CDR3 bases are TGCGCCAGCAGCTTGGACGGTAGCAATCAGCCCCAGCATTTT. Amino acid sequence: CASSLDGSNQPQHF.

The sample holds one count of this clone. This sequence joins TRBV29-1 and TRBJ1-2, with D uncertain. The CDR3 is 12 amino acids. Germline V gene data show CDR1 as SQVTM and CDR2 as ANQGSEA. The V gene lost 2 bases and the J gene lost 4 bases, with 8 bases spanning the gap. The CDR3 is CSVELGSYGYTF. The CDR3 nucleotides are TGCAGCGTTGAACTCGGGTCCTATGGCTACACCTTC.

The rearrangement links TRBV11-2 to TRBJ2-2; 11 positions match TRBD2. J gave up 6 bases and V 6 bases, and 9 bases lay outside the gene matches. The CDR3 contains 16 residues. Germline loops: CDR1 SGHAT, CDR2 FQNNGV. The CDR3 nucleotides read TGTGCCAGCAGTAGAACTAGCGGGAGTAGGGCCGGGGAGCTGTTTTTT. It specifies CASSRTSGSRAGELFF.

The rearrangement joins TRBV10-3 to TRBJ1-2, with D unresolved. Germline CDR1 and CDR2: ENHRY and SYGVKD. The CDR3 has 16 residues. V was cut by 0 bases and J by 0 bases, with 11 bases left in between. CDR3 loop: CAISESYQAANYGYTF. The DNA for the CDR3 is TGTGCCATCAGTGAGTCGTACCAGGCTGCTAACTATGGCTACACCTTC.

The genes are TRBV18 and TRBJ2-1; 11 bases align to TRBD2. The CDR3 is made up of 20 amino acids. Germline assignment: CDR1 KGHSH and CDR2 LQKENI. The V gene end was trimmed by 1 base and the J gene end by 0 bases; junction bases not matched to a gene: 11. Here the CDR3 reads CASSPQRERTSGYSYNEQFF. Written as DNA, the CDR3 is TGTGCCAGCTCACCACAGCGAGAAAGGACTAGCGGGTACTCCTACAATGAGCAGTTCTTC.

The gene calls are TRBV7-2 and TRBJ1-3; D uncertain. Germline values: CDR1 SGHTA, CDR2 FQGNSA. V lost 1 base and J 7 bases, leaving 20 bases between the germline ends. The CDR3 is 17 amino acids. The CDR3 nucleotides are TGTGCCAGCAGCTTAGTGGGAGGGTCCTTGGCCGGCAACACCATATATTTT. Translated, it gives CASSLVGGSLAGNTIYF.

V is TRBV11-2 and J is TRBJ2-7; perhaps TRBD2 as D (5 bases). Trimming pared 5 bases from V and 2 bases from J, leaving 16 bases between. Germline lookup yields CDR1 SGHAT and CDR2 FQNNGV. This CDR3 is built from 15 residues. CDR3 loop: CASSPTAGVTYEQYF. CDR3 in DNA: TGTGCCAGCAGCCCGACCGCCGGGGTGACCTACGAGCAGTACTTC.

The chain combines TRBV7-3 with TRBJ2-5; 10 bases align to TRBD2. The germline V gene has CDR1 SGHTA and CDR2 FQGTGA. This CDR3 is built from 16 residues. With V trimmed by 4 bases and J by 5 bases, 10 bases remained unmatched. Here the CDR3 DNA reads TGTGCCAGCAGCTCCTCTAGCGGGAGCGGCCGGGAGACCCAGTACTTC. The encoded protein is CASSSSSGSGRETQYF.

The chain joins TRBV7-8 to TRBJ2-7; D may be TRBD2 (6 bases). This CDR3 has 15 amino acids. Germline V gene data show CDR1 as SGHVS and CDR2 as FQNEAQ. V lost 5 bases and J 9 bases, leaving 23 bases between the germline ends. CDR3 in amino acids: CASSPSSPSKAGQYF. The CDR3 DNA reads as TGTGCCAGCAGCCCTTCTAGTCCCTCTAAAGCGGGGCAGTACTTC. Variable domain in full (rest from reference TRBV7-8 and TRBJ2-7): GAGVSQSPRYKVAKRGQDVALRCDPISGHVSLFWYQQALGQGPEFLTYFQNEAQLDKSGLPSDRFFAERPEGSVSTLKIQRTQQEDSAVYLCASSPSSPSKAGQYFGPGTRLTVT.

The chain employs TRBV27 and TRBJ2-7, with D possibly TRBD1 on 6 matching bases. Germline V gene data show CDR1 as MNHEY and CDR2 as SMNVEV (reference sequence). The V gene lost 3 bases and the J gene lost 9 bases, with 12 bases spanning the gap. The CDR3 has 12 amino acids. The CDR3: CASSFPRGRQYF. CDR3 sequence (DNA): TGTGCCAGCAGTTTCCCTAGGGGGAGGCAGTACTTC.

The chain joins TRBV28 to TRBJ2-5; the D gene is possibly TRBD2 (6 bases). This CDR3 region has 15 residues. Germline lookup yields CDR1 MDHEN and CDR2 SYDVKM. V lost 3 bases, J lost 0 bases, and 11 bases lay in between. The CDR3 DNA sequence: TGTGCCAGCAGTTTGCCGGCGGGAAACCAAGAGACCCAGTACTTC. It specifies CASSLPAGNQETQYF.

This clone came up many times. The chain joins TRBV10-2 to TRBJ2-1; 7 positions agree with TRBD2. Germline V lookup: CDR1 WSHSY, CDR2 SAAADI. The CDR3 spans 14 residues. Trimming took 6 bases from V and 0 from J; bases not matched to a gene: 2. The CDR3 DNA reads as TGCGCCAGCAGGGAGCGGGGCTCCTACAATGAGCAGTTCTTC. It codes for CASRERGSYNEQFF.

The V call is TRBV11-1, the J call TRBJ2-1; D remains unclear. Deletions cut 5 bases from V and 4 bases from J, with 15 bases between. The germline gives CDR1 SGHAT, CDR2 FQDESV (reference sequence). This CDR3 is 15 amino acids long. The CDR3 bases are TGTGCCAGCAGCGCAGCCGGGTTTGGGTACAATGAGCAGTTCTTC. Amino acid sequence: CASSAAGFGYNEQFF.

The chain recombines TRBV5-1 with TRBJ1-2, with D perhaps matching TRBD1 (5 bases). The V and J ends lost 5 bases and 4 bases respectively, with 18 bases between them. This CDR3 is built from 15 residues. The germline V gene has CDR1 SGHRS and CDR2 YFSETQ. This chain's CDR3 is CASRSTAQGGYGYTF. In DNA form, the CDR3 reads TGCGCCAGCAGATCAACTGCTCAGGGTGGCTATGGCTACACCTTC.

The chain combines TRBV19 with TRBJ2-3, with 9 bases matching TRBD2. CDR1 and CDR2 (germline): LNHDA, SQIVND (reference sequence). V shed 8 bases and J 2 bases; nucleotides not matched to a gene: 8. There are 15 residues in the CDR3. CDR3: CASSRAGGHTDTQYF. The DNA for the CDR3 is TGTGCCAGTTCACGGGCGGGAGGGCACACAGATACGCAGTATTTT.

The CDR3 DNA sequence: TGTGCCACCAGCAACTTAGCGGGAGACGTTTCCTACGAGCAGTACTTC. It translates to CATSNLAGDVSYEQYF. The rearrangement links TRBV15 to TRBJ2-7; 9 bases map to TRBD2. With V trimmed by 4 bases and J by 1 base, 8 bases remained unmatched. Germline values: CDR1 LNHNV, CDR2 YYDKDF (reference sequence). CDR3 size: 16 residues. The variable domain in full, with the rest retrieved from reference TRBV15 and TRBJ2-7, is DAMVIQNPRYQVTQFGKPVTLSCSQTLNHNVMYWYQQKSSQAPKLLFHYYDKDFNNEADTPDNFQSRRPNTSFCFLDIRSPGLGDTAMYLCATSNLAGDVSYEQYFGPGTRLTVT.

The chain uses TRBV19 and TRBJ2-7; 8 nucleotides line up with TRBD1. The V gene end was trimmed by 3 bases and the J gene end by 6 bases; junction bases not matched to a gene: 10. This CDR3 has 15 amino acids. Germline-derived CDR1 and CDR2 are LNHDA and SQIVND (reference sequence). DNA for the CDR3: TGTGCCAGTAGTATTGGGACAGGACATGGGCTCGAGCAGTACTTC. The encoded protein is CASSIGTGHGLEQYF.

The CDR3 DNA reads as TGTGCCAGTAGTAAAACGACTAGCGGGAGGTACGAGCAGTACTTC. Translated, it gives CASSKTTSGRYEQYF. The chain is built from TRBV19 and TRBJ2-7, with 13 bases matching TRBD2. The V segment lost 4 bases and the J segment 4 bases; nucleotides outside the gene matches: 4. The CDR3 covers 15 residues. The germline V gene has CDR1 LNHDA and CDR2 SQIVND (reference sequence).